This passage covers 27 T cell receptor beta chains from one sample sequenced in a study of molecular identifiers for immune sequencing clone quantification. TCRdb analysed the PCR reads with MiXCR anew, one entry per CDR3 protein. The table lists 7,800 or so distinct CDR3 sequences, 35% of them singletons. The sample was naive CD8+ T cells from blood, with Jurkat cell RNA spiked in. As to subset: FACS-sorted CD8+CD4-CCR7+CD45RA+ naive T cells. The receptors here all came from a human donor in good health. Some libraries in this study had Jurkat cell RNA spiked in.

The V call is TRBV7-8, the J call TRBJ1-2, with 8 nucleotides matching TRBD1. The V gene end was trimmed by 6 bases and the J gene end by 4 bases; junction bases not matched to a gene: 13. Germline-derived CDR1 and CDR2 are SGHVS and FQNEAQ. This CDR3 comprises 16 residues. The chain's CDR3 is CASSPGGSFSPYGYTF. CDR3 nucleotides: TGTGCCAGCAGTCCAGGGGGCTCGTTCAGTCCCTATGGCTACACCTTC.

This clonotype has only a few counts. The chain recombines TRBV7-9 with TRBJ2-3; 7 bases line up with TRBD2. V trimming: 0 bases; J trimming: 1 base; junction bases outside the gene matches: 4. The CDR3 runs 16 residues. Per germline, CDR1 SEHNR and CDR2 FQNEAQ (reference sequence). CDR3 in DNA: TGTGCCAGCAGCTTAGCAGTGGCGGGGGGCACAGATACGCAGTATTTT. It yields the protein CASSLAVAGGTDTQYF.

This clonotype was detected a few times. The chain uses TRBV15 and TRBJ2-3; D is undetermined. The V end was cut by 6 bases, the J end by 4 bases, with 14 bases between. The CDR3 is made up of 14 amino acids. Germline loops: CDR1 LNHNV, CDR2 YYDKDF (reference sequence). The CDR3 nucleotides are TGTGCCACCAGATGGGCCAACAAGGCAGATACGCAGTATTTT. Its translation is CATRWANKADTQYF.

In its sample, this clonotype was seen a few times. This rearrangement joins TRBV10-3 to TRBJ2-3, with D unresolved. Trimming took off 3 bases at V and 6 bases at J, with 13 bases between the two ends. The CDR3 has 14 amino acids. CDR1 and CDR2 from the germline V gene are ENHRY and SYGVKD. CDR3 in DNA: TGTGCCATCAGTGACTCCCTTGGCTGGGATACGCAGTATTTT. Translated: CAISDSLGWDTQYF.

This clonotype was counted between two and nine times. The chain uses TRBV4-1 and TRBJ2-1; D possibly matches TRBD1 or TRBD2 (5 bases each). CDR3 length equals 13 residues. Germline V CDR1 and CDR2: MGHRA, YSYEKL. Trimming removed 4 bases from V and 15 bases from J, with 19 bases in between. The CDR3 spells CASSLSSGSNPFF. CDR3 DNA: TGCGCCAGCAGCCTTTCGTCAGGGAGTAATCCGTTCTTC.

This clonotype was found a few times. The V gene is TRBV20-1, the J gene TRBJ2-3; no reliable D call. Germline V lookup: CDR1 DFQATT, CDR2 SNEGSKA (reference sequence). The CDR3 loop spans 12 amino acids. Trimming removed 3 bases at V and 3 bases at J, with 7 bases between. The CDR3 coding sequence is TGCAGTGCTAGCGGAAGGACAGATACGCAGTATTTT. Encoded protein: CSASGRTDTQYF.

As concerns this clonotype: Since a much larger clone is just one base distant, this may be a read error. The missing conserved phenylalanine or tryptophan at the end of this CDR3 makes a read error likely. The CDR3 DNA reads as TGTGCCAGCAGCTTACCTGGACAGGCCCGACTAGCCCATGAGCAGTTCTAC. This gives the protein CASSLPGQARLAHEQFY. V is TRBV7-9 and J is TRBJ2-1; D may correspond to TRBD1 or TRBD2 (7 bases each). The V end was cut by 2 bases, the J end by 8 bases, with 22 bases between. CDR1 and CDR2 from the germline V gene are SEHNR and FQNEAQ (reference sequence). The length of the CDR3 is 17 residues.

The CDR3 region has the DNA TGTGCCAGCAGCCCCCTAGAACAGGGGGAGATTTATGGCTACACCTTC. Translating gives CASSPLEQGEIYGYTF. The chain carries TRBV14 and TRBJ1-2, with TRBD1 matching over 8 bases. This CDR3 contains 16 residues. V lost 4 bases, J lost 5 bases, and 12 bases stayed unmatched. From germline, CDR1 is SGHDN and CDR2 FVKESK.

This clonotype has just a few counts. The chain joins TRBV9 to TRBJ2-2; D is undetermined. CDR1 is SGDLS, CDR2 YYNGEE, per germline. CDR3 length: 14 residues. V lost 4 bases, J lost 0 bases, and 7 bases lay in between. CDR3 DNA sequence: TGTGCCAGCAGCCCCAGTACGAACACCGGGGAGCTGTTTTTT. It codes for CASSPSTNTGELFF.

By sample share, this clonotype is medium-sized. This chain joins TRBV2 and TRBJ2-4, with 9 nucleotides matching TRBD1. CDR1 and CDR2 from the germline V gene are SNHLY and FYNNEI. The CDR3 spans 12 residues. Unmatched junction bases numbered 7, after V lost 7 bases and J lost 12 bases. The CDR3 bases are TGTGCCAGCACTTATACAGGGGGCGGTCAGTACTTC. Encoded protein: CASTYTGGGQYF.

This clonotype was seen once. This chain connects TRBV7-3 to TRBJ2-2; TRBD2 matches 14 bases. The J segment lost 3 bases and the V segment lost 5 bases, leaving 11 bases of the junction unmatched. The CDR3 contains 19 residues. Germline CDR1 SGHTA, CDR2 FQGTGA. The CDR3 loop is CASSPGLAGGLSYTGELFF. CDR3 coding DNA: TGTGCCAGCAGCCCCGGACTAGCGGGAGGCCTCAGCTACACCGGGGAGCTGTTTTTT.

By sample fraction, this clonotype is medium-sized (0.01 to 0.1%). CDR3 DNA: TGCAGCGTTGGGGGACAGAACTATGGCTACACCTTC. Amino acids: CSVGGQNYGYTF. The J gene is TRBJ1-2, the V gene TRBV29-1, with TRBD1 identical over 7 bases. The V gene's germline CDR1 is SQVTM and CDR2 ANQGSEA. This CDR3 region has 12 residues. The J segment lost 2 bases and the V segment lost 4 bases, leaving 1 base of the junction unmatched. Full variable domain (outside the CDR3, taken from reference TRBV29-1 and TRBJ1-2): SAVISQKPSRDICQRGTSLTIQCQVDSQVTMMFWYRQQPGQSLTLIATANQGSEATYESGFVIDKFPISRPNLTFSTLTVSNMSPEDSSIYLCSVGGQNYGYTFGSGTRLTVV.

This clonotype appeared a few times. The rearrangement links TRBV2 to TRBJ2-1; 7 nucleotides line up with TRBD2. The CDR3 has 15 amino acids. The V and J ends lost 10 bases and 4 bases, in that order; junction bases with no gene match: 13. The germline gives CDR1 SNHLY, CDR2 FYNNEI. In DNA form, the CDR3 reads TGTGCCACCCCCGGGACGGCTAGCGGATACAATGAGCAGTTCTTC. It yields the protein CATPGTASGYNEQFF.

With regard to this clonotype: This sequence may be a read error, since a much larger clone differs from it by one base. This chain links TRBV7-9 with TRBJ2-3; maybe TRBD2 (6 bases). The germline V gene has CDR1 SEHNR and CDR2 FQNEAQ (reference sequence). This CDR3 is 16 amino acids long. The CDR3 loop is CAGSLAGVADTDTQYF. The CDR3, as DNA: TGTGCCGGCAGCTTAGCAGGTGTAGCGGACACAGATACGCAGTATTTT.

As to this clonotype: Sequence at one end of the junction differs from germline and may be a read error. The chain links TRBV5-3 to TRBJ1-1, with D perhaps matching TRBD1 (5 bases). TRBV5-3 belongs to the ORF category, with a function that is uncertain. The CDR3 consists of 15 residues. The CDR3 sequence: CASSLSPGGNTEAFF. CDR3 DNA sequence: TGTGCCAGCAGCTTGAGCCCCGGGGGAAACACTGAAGCTTTCTTT.

This clonotype occurred a few times. This sequence joins TRBV7-9 and TRBJ2-3; D is undetermined. The V and J ends lost 0 bases and 2 bases respectively, with 9 bases between them. There are 15 residues in the CDR3. Germline V CDR1 and CDR2: SEHNR, FQNEAQ (reference sequence). In DNA, the CDR3 is TGTGCCAGCAGCTTAGCGGTTGGGAACACAGATACGCAGTATTTT. This codes for CASSLAVGNTDTQYF.

This clonotype has only a few counts. The chain is built from TRBV27 and TRBJ1-4, with a tentative D call TRBD1 (5 bases). Per the germline V gene, CDR1 is MNHEY and CDR2 is SMNVEV (reference sequence). V dropped 3 bases and J dropped 0 bases, with 8 bases sitting between them. The CDR3 consists of 15 residues. The DNA for the CDR3 is TGTGCCAGCAGTTTGACGACAGCAACTAATGAAAAACTGTTTTTT. Translated: CASSLTTATNEKLFF. Variable domain in full (rest from reference TRBV27 and TRBJ1-4): EAQVTQNPRYLITVTGKKLTVTCSQNMNHEYMSWYRQDPGLGLRQIYYSMNVEVTDKGDVPEGYKVSRKEKRNFPLILESPSPNQTSLYFCASSLTTATNEKLFFGSGTQLSVL.

As for this clonotype: This may be a read error: a much more frequent sequence differs by one nucleotide. Since the CDR3 does not end with the conserved phenylalanine or tryptophan, this likely comes from a read error. V usage is TRBV28 and J usage is TRBJ2-3; 9 nucleotides line up with TRBD2. V was clipped by 3 bases and J by 0 bases; unmatched bases: 4. The CDR3 runs to 16 residues. Germline V gene lookup returns CDR1 MDHEN and CDR2 SYDVKM. CDR3 protein: CASSLRLAGSTDTQYS. CDR3 DNA: TGTGCCAGCAGTTTGAGGCTAGCGGGAAGCACAGATACGCAGTATTCT.

The rearrangement uses TRBV27 and TRBJ2-3; D is possibly TRBD2 (6 bases). The CDR3 is 16 residues long. Germline V gene sequence: CDR1 MNHEY, CDR2 SMNVEV (reference sequence). The germline V and J ends were trimmed by 6 bases and 3 bases, with 19 bases remaining between them. CDR3 DNA: TGTGCCAGCAGCCGATTCCTAGCGTCGGTTACAGATACGCAGTATTTT. Encoded protein: CASSRFLASVTDTQYF.

A few counts support this clonotype. V is TRBV7-9 and J is TRBJ2-5; 9 bases line up with TRBD2. Germline V gene data show CDR1 as SEHNR and CDR2 as FQNEAQ (reference sequence). This CDR3 region has 21 residues. V shed 5 bases and J 0 bases; nucleotides not matched to a gene: 22. The CDR3 DNA reads TGTGCCAGCAGCCCATCCGGGGCTAGCGGGACCCTCCTTGGGTACCAAGAGACCCAGTACTTC. Protein: CASSPSGASGTLLGYQETQYF.

By share, this clonotype ranks as medium-sized. The rearrangement uses TRBV27 and TRBJ2-5; 10 bases agree with TRBD1. J lost 5 bases, V lost 5 bases, and 8 bases had no gene match. This CDR3 is built from 15 residues. Germline CDR1 is MNHEY and CDR2 is SMNVEV (reference sequence). As DNA, the CDR3 is TGTGCCAGCAGTATTAGGGACAGGGGTAGTGAGACCCAGTACTTC. Amino acid sequence: CASSIRDRGSETQYF.

A word on this clonotype: Sequence at one end of the junction differs from germline and may be a read error. The chain recombines TRBV5-3 with TRBJ2-2; tentatively, D is TRBD1 (5 bases). TRBV5-3 is assigned to the ORF class and has an uncertain function. The CDR3 runs to 16 residues. The CDR3 DNA reads as TGTGCCAGCAGCTTGGAAGGTGGACACTACACCGGGGAGCTGTTTTTT. Protein sequence: CASSLEGGHYTGELFF.

The chain combines TRBV7-2 with TRBJ2-7; maybe TRBD1 (5 bases). Trimming took off 5 bases at V and 6 bases at J, with 17 bases between the two ends. The CDR3 has 14 residues. Looked up from germline, CDR1 is SGHTA and CDR2 is FQGNSA. CDR3 nucleotide sequence: TGTGCCAGCAGCAACCGACTGACAGCCGGCGAGCAGTACTTC. Its translation is CASSNRLTAGEQYF.

Note on this clonotype: The CDR3 does not close with the conserved phenylalanine or tryptophan, likely indicating a read error. It is unclear where the CDR3 begins or ends on the DNA, so no DNA is shown, and the CDR3 is as TCRdb lists it. This sequence joins TRBV7-2 and TRBJ2-3; TRBD2, as called in the table, went unchecked against the DNA. Germline V lookup: CDR1 SGHTA, CDR2 FQGNSA. The CDR3 length is 17 residues, termini included. The chain's CDR3 is CASSLEGLAPDTDTRYY.

This sequence joins TRBV28 and TRBJ2-2; 8 bases agree with TRBD1. V lost 6 bases, J lost 6 bases, and 6 bases stayed unmatched. The CDR3 is 14 amino acids. Germline CDR1 MDHEN, CDR2 SYDVKM. The CDR3 DNA follows: TGTGCCAGCAGCGGACAGGGAGGAGCCGGGGAGCTGTTTTTT. It is translated as CASSGQGGAGELFF.

This clonotype was recorded a few times. V gene TRBV11-2 combines with J gene TRBJ2-5; D uncertain. The V gene's germline CDR1 is SGHAT and CDR2 FQNNGV. The CDR3 is 12 residues long. V gave up 4 bases and J gave up 5 bases, with 8 bases separating them. The CDR3 reads CASSSMGETQYF. The CDR3 DNA sequence: TGTGCCAGCAGCTCTATGGGGGAGACCCAGTACTTC.

This clonotype came up a few times. V usage is TRBV27 and J usage is TRBJ1-1; D remains ambiguous. The germline V and J ends were trimmed by 5 bases and 4 bases, with 14 bases remaining between them. From germline, CDR1 is MNHEY and CDR2 SMNVEV (reference sequence). The CDR3 has 14 amino acids. The CDR3 DNA reads TGTGCCAGCAGTGACCAACACGACCCCACTGAAGCTTTCTTT. It encodes CASSDQHDPTEAFF.